The TCR beta chain described here comes from a study of T cell clonality in common variable immunodeficiency. Assay: immunoSEQ multiplex PCR; the TCRdb copy retains only in-frame clones and omits some. The sample includes roughly 51,000 clones, none of them occurring once. Study outcomes and limitations: Patient heterogeneity in the CVID cohort limited correlations between repertoire features and clinical complications. Reportedly, TCR beta sequences from common variable immunodeficiency showed fewer deletions and N-nucleotide insertions.

Patients and controls were mostly of Caucasian heritage. Donors gave 5 to 8 ml heparinized peripheral whole blood. The sample holds many counts of this clone. Antigen unknown. The sequenced fragment ends 3 residues before the CDR3 boundary, so the rest is inferred from the germline J gene. Trimming removed 3 bases at V and 2 bases at J, with 32 bases between. This CDR3 region has 21 residues. Germline CDR1 is ENHRY and CDR2 is SYGVKD. The receptor was isolated from a person aged 18 to 75 in good health. V usage is TRBV10-3 and J usage is TRBJ2-7; D possibly corresponds to TRBD1 (6 bases). The material sequenced was peripheral blood mononuclear cells. CDR3 loop: CAISDHPGLGLDSEVTYEQYF. CDR3 DNA, as far as it was read: TGTGCCATCAGTGACCATCCAGGTTTAGGGCTGGACAGTGAGGTTACCTACGAG.